The next 17 T cell receptor beta chains were all read from a single sample in a study of cytomegalovirus exposure and HLA in healthy donors. The PCR was carried out with 60 Vbeta primers and 13 Jbeta primers. The protocol was immunoSEQ multiplex PCR, while the TCRdb copy is restricted to in-frame clones and leaves out a portion. The sample records around 130,000 clones, around 80% being singletons. The sample consisted of PBMCs. The receptors were gathered from a man aged 30 to 39 in good health and CMV-seronegative.

The rearrangement links TRBV4-1 to TRBJ2-3, with 13 bases that match TRBD2. After removal of 6 bases from V and 1 base from J, the junction contained 16 bases not matched to a gene. There are 20 residues in the CDR3. Germline CDR1 reads MGHRA; CDR2 reads YSYEKL. The CDR3 protein is CASSLDRTGGLAGRTDTQYF. DNA of the CDR3: TGCGCCAGCAGTCTAGATAGGACAGGGGGACTAGCGGGACGCACAGATACGCAGTATTTT.

The chain joins TRBV5-1 to TRBJ1-2, with 11 bases lining up with TRBD1. This CDR3 has 14 amino acids. Germline CDR1 is SGHRS and CDR2 is YFSETQ. V shed 2 bases and J 8 bases; nucleotides not matched to a gene: 5. DNA for the CDR3: TGCGCCAGCAGCTTACGCGGACAGGGGGCAGGCTACACCTTC. Its protein is CASSLRGQGAGYTF.

The chain joins TRBV18 to TRBJ2-1; a possible D gene is TRBD2 (5 bases). Looked up from germline, CDR1 is KGHSH and CDR2 is LQKENI. V gave up 4 bases and J gave up 5 bases, with 9 bases separating them. The CDR3 is made up of 13 amino acids. CDR3 protein: CASSLARDNEQFF. The CDR3 DNA follows: TGTGCCAGCTCACTCGCGAGGGACAATGAGCAGTTCTTC.

This chain connects TRBV4-3 to TRBJ2-3; 10 nucleotides line up with TRBD1. The V segment lost 4 bases and the J segment 1 base; nucleotides outside the gene matches: 2. Germline CDR1 reads LGHNA; CDR2 reads YSLEER. This CDR3 is 15 amino acids long. The CDR3 DNA reads as TGCGCCAGCAGCCTCGGACAGGGGGGCACAGATACGCAGTATTTT. Its translation: CASSLGQGGTDTQYF.

V and J are TRBV5-1 and TRBJ1-3; tentatively, D is TRBD1 (5 bases). V was cut by 3 bases and J by 1 base, with 11 bases left in between. The CDR3 runs to 15 residues. The germline V gene encodes CDR1 SGHRS and CDR2 YFSETQ. In nucleotides, the CDR3 is TGCGCCAGCAGCTGGGGCACAGCGTCTGGAAACACCATATATTTT. It specifies CASSWGTASGNTIYF. Full variable domain (outside the CDR3, taken from reference TRBV5-1 and TRBJ1-3): KAGVTQTPRYLIKTRGQQVTLSCSPISGHRSVSWYQQTPGQGLQFLFEYFSETQRNKGNFPGRFSGRQFSNSRSEMNVSTLELGDSALYLCASSWGTASGNTIYFGEGSWLTVV.

The genes are TRBV28 and TRBJ1-1; tentative D call: TRBD1 (6 bases). V was shortened by 3 bases and J by 11 bases, with 19 bases between the two germline ends. From germline, CDR1 is MDHEN and CDR2 SYDVKM. This CDR3 region has 14 residues. The CDR3 bases are TGTGCCAGCAGTTTGCCGGGGGGCGCTTCCTGGGCTTTCTTT. Its translation: CASSLPGGASWAFF.

The rearrangement joins TRBV19 to TRBJ1-1; D remains ambiguous. Germline V gene data show CDR1 as LNHDA and CDR2 as SQIVND (reference sequence). The CDR3 loop spans 15 amino acids. Trimming stripped 7 bases from V and 1 base from J, with 16 bases between. As DNA, the CDR3 is TGTGCCAGTAACCCCGCGGCGGTGGGGAACACTGAAGCTTTCTTT. It translates to CASNPAAVGNTEAFF.

With respect to this clone: The junction departs from germline at one end; a sequencing error may be responsible. The J gene is TRBJ2-5, the V gene TRBV7-7; TRBD2 is a possible D gene (6 bases). CDR3 length equals 15 residues. Germline V CDR1 and CDR2: SSHAT, FNYEAQ (reference sequence). CDR3 sequence (DNA): TGTGCTAGCAGCCCCTTCGGAGGGGCCGAAGAGACCCAGTACTTC. It is translated as CASSPFGGAEETQYF.

This clone was counted once. The V gene is TRBV15, the J gene TRBJ2-2; 12 nucleotides agree with TRBD2. V trimming: 3 bases; J trimming: 6 bases; junction bases outside the gene matches: 2. The germline gives CDR1 LNHNV, CDR2 YYDKDF (reference sequence). The CDR3 is 15 amino acids. CDR3 region: CATSSLAGGPGELFF. The CDR3 nucleotides read TGTGCCACCAGCAGCCTAGCGGGAGGGCCCGGGGAGCTGTTTTTT.

The V call is TRBV4-3, the J call TRBJ2-3; 9 positions agree with TRBD2. The germline CDR1 and CDR2 sequences are LGHNA and YSLEER. The CDR3 is made up of 14 amino acids. V lost 3 bases, J lost 4 bases, and 2 bases stayed unmatched. This CDR3 reads CASSHGLAPDTQYF. In nucleotides, the CDR3 is TGCGCCAGCAGCCATGGACTAGCGCCAGATACGCAGTATTTT.

The chain couples TRBV19 to TRBJ1-1, with 12 bases fitting TRBD1. CDR3 length equals 15 residues. V lost 4 bases, J lost 5 bases, and 5 bases stayed unmatched. The V gene's germline CDR1 is LNHDA and CDR2 SQIVND (reference sequence). CDR3 bases: TGTGCCAGTAGTAGGGACAGGGGGCCGGGGACTGAAGCTTTCTTT. Protein product: CASSRDRGPGTEAFF.

The genes are TRBV9 and TRBJ1-1; D is ambiguous. The CDR3 has 15 amino acids. Germline V gene lookup returns CDR1 SGDLS and CDR2 YYNGEE. With 0 bases removed from V and 2 bases from J, the gap between germline ends came to 11 bases. The CDR3 region is CASSVGASSNTEAFF. The CDR3 DNA follows: TGTGCCAGCAGCGTAGGGGCCAGCAGTAACACTGAAGCTTTCTTT.

CDR3 amino acids: CASSQVISGSYNEQFF. CDR3 DNA: TGTGCCAGCAGCCAGGTCATAAGCGGGTCCTACAATGAGCAGTTCTTC. The genes are TRBV4-2 and TRBJ2-1; possible D gene TRBD2, 6 bases. The V and J ends lost 3 bases and 1 base respectively, with 13 bases between them. Germline V lookup: CDR1 LGHNA, CDR2 YNFKEQ. This CDR3 is 16 amino acids long.

The chain has TRBV18 and TRBJ2-7; no clear D. The CDR3 totals 13 residues. Deletions cut 4 bases from V and 1 base from J, with 8 bases between. The germline V gene encodes CDR1 KGHSH and CDR2 LQKENI. The CDR3 nucleotides are TGTGCCAGCTCACACTCGAGTTCCTACGAGCAGTACTTC. Amino acids: CASSHSSSYEQYF.

In its sample, this clone was seen once. The chain employs TRBV7-8 and TRBJ1-2; TRBD1 might be the D (5 bases). Trimming removed 0 bases from V and 8 bases from J, with 16 bases in between. Germline V gene sequence: CDR1 SGHVS, CDR2 FQNEAQ. This CDR3 contains 15 residues. The DNA for the CDR3 is TGTGCCAGCAGCTTAGCGACGGGGGAGTACGGCGGCTACACCTTC. It is translated as CASSLATGEYGGYTF.

The chain carries TRBV28 and TRBJ2-3; 7 positions agree with TRBD1. V gave up 6 bases and J gave up 1 base; unmatched junction bases: 7. The CDR3 length is 15 residues. Germline V gives CDR1 MDHEN, CDR2 SYDVKM. CDR3 protein: CASRTDRVRTDTQYF. The CDR3, as DNA: TGTGCCAGCAGGACCGACAGGGTCCGCACAGATACGCAGTATTTT. The full variable domain, rest sourced from reference TRBV28 and TRBJ2-3, is DVKVTQSSRYLVKRTGEKVFLECVQDMDHENMFWYRQDPGLGLRLIYFSYDVKMKEKGDIPEGYSVSREKKERFSLILESASTNQTSMYLCASRTDRVRTDTQYFGPGTRLTVL.

The V gene is TRBV30, the J gene TRBJ1-5; TRBD1 agrees at 7 bases. Germline V CDR1 and CDR2: GTSNPN, SVGIG (reference sequence). Trimming at V came to 5 bases and at J to 5 bases, leaving 6 bases not matched to a gene. The CDR3 has 13 residues. CDR3 nucleotide sequence: TGTGCCTGGTCAACAGGGGTTGATCAGCCCCAGCATTTT. Residues: CAWSTGVDQPQHF.